A selection of T cell receptor beta chains follows, all from one sample in a study of shared clonotypes between healthy human individuals. Clones were sequenced by immunoSEQ multiplex PCR, and TCRdb holds only the in-frame ones, with some missing. Here the sample spans around 750,000 clones, over 65% being singletons. The sequencing sample was made of memory CD4+ T cells sorted from blood. The receptor set was obtained from a woman younger than 45 in good health. CDR3s include the opening cysteine and the closing phenylalanine or tryptophan. D genes are given only for firm matches. Size is stated for part of the rows, as once, few or many counts, or as a class when the clone is expanded.

size	V	D	J	DNA	CDR3
-	TRBV29-1	-	TRBJ2-1	TGCAGCGCTGAAGGGTTCCGGGTAATCTCCTACAATGAGCAGTTCTTC	CSAEGFRVISYNEQFF
-	TRBV29-1	-	TRBJ2-1	TGCAGCGCGAATAGAGGGGCAGGGATTGAGCAGTTCTTC	CSANRGAGIEQFF
-	TRBV30	-	TRBJ1-4	TGTGCCTGGAGGCAAGGGCCGAAGAATGAAAAACTGTTTTTT	CAWRQGPKNEKLFF
-	TRBV27	-	TRBJ2-7	TGTGCCAGCAGTCCAGCAGGGTCTTCCTCCTACGAGCAGTACTTC	CASSPAGSSSYEQYF
-	TRBV6-1	-	TRBJ2-6	TGTGCCAGCAGTGTTGGGGGATCTAGGGCTGGGGCCAACGTCCTGACTTTC	CASSVGGSRAGANVLTF
-	TRBV19	-	TRBJ2-7	TGTGCCAGTAGTACCAGACAGGTCTTCCCCTACGAGCAGTACTTC	CASSTRQVFPYEQYF
-	TRBV2	TRBD2	TRBJ2-3	TGTGCCAGCAGTGTAGCGGGAGGGCCAGGTACGCAGTATTTT	CASSVAGGPGTQYF
-	TRBV28	-	TRBJ1-3	TGTGCCAGCAGCAGGACCCACGCTACAGGAAACACCATATATTTT	CASSRTHATGNTIYF
-	TRBV2	-	TRBJ2-5	TGTGCCAGCAGGGGTGGTGAGACCCAGTACTTC	CASRGGETQYF
-	TRBV28	TRBD1	TRBJ1-1	TGTGCCAGCCACTCACAGGGGGCGCATACTGAAGCTTTCTTT	CASHSQGAHTEAFF
once	TRBV4-1	-	TRBJ2-7	TGCGCCAGCAGCCTTACCCGGGACACCGTCTACGAGCAGTACTTC	CASSLTRDTVYEQYF
many	TRBV7-2	TRBD1	TRBJ1-2	TGTGCCAGCAGCTTAGGACAGGGAGGAAACTATGGCTACACCTTC	CASSLGQGGNYGYTF
-	TRBV7-3	-	TRBJ1-1	TGTGCCAGCAGCTTATTAAGTGATGGTGAAGCTTTCTTT	CASSLLSDGEAFF
-	TRBV7-2	TRBD1	TRBJ1-1	TGTGCCAGCAGCTACCAGACAGGGGAAGCTTTCTTT	CASSYQTGEAFF
once	TRBV4-1	-	TRBJ1-3	TGCGCCAGCAGCCAATCGGGACATATCTCTGGAAACACCATATATTTT	CASSQSGHISGNTIYF
-	TRBV7-9	TRBD2	TRBJ2-2	TGTGCCAGCAGCTCCTTAGCGGGAGGCACCGGGGAGCTGTTTTTT	CASSSLAGGTGELFF
few	TRBV7-9	TRBD1	TRBJ1-1	TGTGCCAGCAGCGGACAGGGATACACTGAAGCTTTCTTT	CASSGQGYTEAFF
-	TRBV7-6	-	TRBJ1-1	TGTGCCAGCAGCTCCGCTAGGAAGGGAGGGACTGAAGCTTTCTTT	CASSSARKGGTEAFF
-	TRBV19	-	TRBJ2-2	TGTGCCAGTAGTATTGGGGGGACCGGGGAGCTGTTTTTT	CASSIGGTGELFF
-	TRBV19	-	TRBJ1-4	TGTGCCAGTAGTCGACAGGTTCACGGGAATGAAAAACTGTTTTTT	CASSRQVHGNEKLFF
-	TRBV18	-	TRBJ2-3	TGTGCCAGCTCATCTGACTTAAACACAGATACGCAGTATTTT	CASSSDLNTDTQYF
-	TRBV11-3	-	TRBJ2-1	TGTGCCAGCAGCTTGGGTAATGGACCGGCGGATGAGCAGTTCTTC	CASSLGNGPADEQFF
-	TRBV18	-	TRBJ2-2	TGTGCCAGCTCCGCCTTTACCGGGGAGCTGTTTTTT	CASSAFTGELFF
-	TRBV6-5	-	TRBJ1-3	TGTGCCAGCAGTTGGCTGAGGTCCGAATCTGGAAACACCATATATTTT	CASSWLRSESGNTIYF
few	TRBV5-1	-	TRBJ2-2	TGCGCCAGCAGCTTCTCCGGGGGAGCCGGGGAGCTGTTTTTT	CASSFSGGAGELFF
once	TRBV28	-	TRBJ2-1	TGTGCCAGCAGTTCCACACTAGTTCTCGATGAGCAGTTCTTC	CASSSTLVLDEQFF
-	TRBV5-4	-	TRBJ2-3	TGTGCCAGCAGTCTGGGGACCTTCACAGATACGCAGTATTTT	CASSLGTFTDTQYF
-	TRBV30	TRBD2	TRBJ2-5	TGTGCCTGGAGTAAAGGGCTAGCGGGAGCTCGAGAGACCCAGTACTTC	CAWSKGLAGARETQYF
-	TRBV4-1	TRBD2	TRBJ2-2	TGCGCCAGTACCCTCGGACTAGCGAGGGCGAGCACCGGGGAGCTGTTTTTT	CASTLGLARASTGELFF
once	TRBV29-1	-	TRBJ2-2	TGCAGCGGGTGGAGAGACACCGGGGAGCTGTTTTTT	CSGWRDTGELFF
-	TRBV28	-	TRBJ1-2	TGTGCCAGCAGTTCGACGAGCGGGTTTGACACCTTC	CASSSTSGFDTF
many	TRBV6-6	TRBD1	TRBJ1-5	TGTGCCAGCAGCCCCAGGGGGCGCGGCAATCAGCCCCAGCATTTT	CASSPRGRGNQPQHF
-	TRBV19	-	TRBJ1-5	TGTGCCAGTAGTATAAGGGGCCATCAGCCCCAGCATTTT	CASSIRGHQPQHF
-	TRBV6-1	TRBD2	TRBJ2-1	TGTGCCAGCAGAGATAGCGGGAGGATGAATGAGCAGTTCTTC	CASRDSGRMNEQFF
-	TRBV29-1	TRBD1	TRBJ1-1	TGCAGCTCACGGACAGGGAACACTGAAGCTTTCTTT	CSSRTGNTEAFF
-	TRBV27	TRBD1	TRBJ1-1	TGTGCCAGCAGTTCAACAGGGGTGGCTGAAGCTTTCTTT	CASSSTGVAEAFF
few	TRBV19	-	TRBJ2-1	TGTGCCAGTAGTACGAGGGACAATTACTACAATGAGCAGTTCTTC	CASSTRDNYYNEQFF
many	TRBV4-2	-	TRBJ1-2	TGTGCCAGCAGCCAAGAGGCAGGGAGTAATGGCTACACCTTC	CASSQEAGSNGYTF
few	TRBV6-5	TRBD1	TRBJ1-4	TGTGCCAGCACAGGGGGCCGATCACCAAATGAAAAACTGTTTTTT	CASTGGRSPNEKLFF
-	TRBV7-2	-	TRBJ1-5	TGTGCCAGCAGCTTAGGGGCATTAACCAATCAGCCCCAGCATTTT	CASSLGALTNQPQHF
few	TRBV28	-	TRBJ1-4	TGTGCCAGCAGTCCCAGGCTCACTAATGAAAAACTGTTTTTT	CASSPRLTNEKLFF
once	TRBV27	-	TRBJ2-5	TGTGCCAGCAGTTCACAGGGTCGGACCCAGTACTTC	CASSSQGRTQYF
-	TRBV29-1	TRBD2	TRBJ2-1	TGCAGCGTAGGACTAGCGGGAGGTGTCACAATGGGAGAGCAGTTCTTC	CSVGLAGGVTMGEQFF
-	TRBV11-2	TRBD1	TRBJ2-6	TGTGCCAGCAGCTACCGGGACAGGAGAAGCTCTGGGGCCAACGTCCTGACTTTC	CASSYRDRRSSGANVLTF
-	TRBV5-1	TRBD2	TRBJ2-7	TGCGCCAGCAGCTTGGCCGCGTCTAGCGGGTTCCACGAGCAGTACTTC	CASSLAASSGFHEQYF
-	TRBV5-1	TRBD1	TRBJ2-7	TGCGCCAGCAGCTTGGAGGGACAGATCTACGAGCAGTACTTC	CASSLEGQIYEQYF